These T cell receptor beta chains were read from a single sample in a study of T cells after posttransplantation cyclophosphamide. Assay used: immunoSEQ multiplex PCR; TCRdb lists only in-frame clones, some missing. Recorded here are tens of thousands of clones, none singletons. The specimen sequenced was PBMCs. These receptors all come from a man aged 25 to 40 in good health and a related stem cell transplant donor. The CDR3 runs from the conserved cysteine through the conserved F or W. The D gene is left open where the match is weak. Rows may omit the clone size; those that give it use once, few, many or a size class.

clone size	V gene	D gene	J gene	CDR3 protein	CDR3 DNA
.	TRBV28	TRBD1	TRBJ2-2	CASRTGGRTGELFF	TGTGCCAGCAGAACAGGGGGCCGGACCGGGGAGCTGTTTTTT
.	TRBV29-1	TRBD2	TRBJ2-3	CSVVPASGGPSTDTQYF	TGCAGCGTTGTACCCGCTAGCGGGGGACCTAGCACAGATACGCAGTATTTT
many	TRBV5-4	.	TRBJ2-3	CASSAFIRTIITDTQYF	TGTGCCAGCAGCGCATTCATCCGGACTATCATCACAGATACGCAGTATTTT
many	TRBV5-6	.	TRBJ1-5	CASSLSRTYSNQPQHF	TGTGCCAGCAGCTTGTCACGAACTTATAGCAATCAGCCCCAGCATTTT
few	TRBV12-5	.	TRBJ1-2	CASGLESTGFNYGYTF	TGTGCTAGTGGTTTGGAATCCACAGGTTTTAACTATGGCTACACCTTC
many	TRBV5-1	TRBD1	TRBJ1-2	CASSPDRGAYGYTF	TGCGCCAGCAGCCCAGACAGGGGTGCCTATGGCTACACCTTC
many	TRBV4-2	TRBD1	TRBJ2-3	CASSRSGTGAFTDTQYF	TGTGCCAGCAGCCGTTCCGGGACAGGGGCTTTCACAGATACGCAGTATTTT
few	TRBV6-1	TRBD1	TRBJ1-2	CASSHQDRGISGYTF	TGTGCCAGCAGTCACCAGGACAGGGGGATAAGTGGCTACACCTTC
many	TRBV5-1	.	TRBJ1-3	CATDDSDSGNTIYF	TGCGCCACCGATGACAGCGACTCTGGAAACACCATATATTTT
many	TRBV7-9	.	TRBJ1-1	CASSLAQGNTEAFF	TGTGCCAGCAGCTTAGCGCAGGGGAACACTGAAGCTTTCTTT
.	TRBV9	.	TRBJ2-5	CASSPVEGVSALETQYF	TGTGCCAGCAGCCCCGTCGAGGGGGTATCGGCTTTGGAGACCCAGTACTTC
many	TRBV6-6	TRBD1	TRBJ1-1	CASTLTGGGTEAFF	TGTGCCAGCACTCTGACAGGGGGGGGCACTGAAGCTTTCTTT
.	TRBV28	.	TRBJ1-6	CASTPGREPLHF	TGTGCCAGCACCCCCGGGCGGGAACCCCTCCACTTT
many	TRBV10-1	.	TRBJ2-7	CASSTGYEQYF	TGCGCCAGCAGCACAGGCTACGAGCAGTACTTC
many	TRBV19	.	TRBJ2-3	CASSTRGDSIPYF	TGTGCCAGTAGTACCAGAGGGGACTCAATCCCGTATTTT
many	TRBV19	TRBD1	TRBJ1-4	CASSIGQGVSEKLFF	TGTGCCAGTAGTATAGGACAGGGCGTAAGCGAAAAACTGTTTTTT
many	TRBV7-9	.	TRBJ2-2	CASSLGADWTATGELFF	TGTGCCAGCAGCTTAGGGGCGGACTGGACAGCTACCGGGGAGCTGTTTTTT
many	TRBV18	TRBD2	TRBJ2-3	CASSPYSGGGTDTQYF	TGTGCCAGCTCACCCTATAGCGGGGGGGGCACAGATACGCAGTATTTT
large	TRBV6-4	TRBD2	TRBJ2-1	CASSDSSGGDYNEQFF	TGTGCCAGCAGTGACTCGAGCGGGGGGGACTACAATGAGCAGTTCTTC
many	TRBV14	.	TRBJ1-3	CASSQDQGSSGNTIYF	TGTGCCAGCAGCCAAGATCAGGGAAGCTCTGGAAACACCATATATTTT
many	TRBV28	.	TRBJ1-1	CASSPPGGRGTEAFF	TGTGCCAGCAGCCCGCCGGGGGGCCGCGGCACTGAAGCTTTCTTT
many	TRBV6-1	TRBD2	TRBJ2-5	CASSELAGGPETQYF	TGTGCCAGCAGTGAACTAGCGGGGGGGCCAGAGACCCAGTACTTC
many	TRBV5-6	TRBD1	TRBJ1-1	CASSPLGTVNTEAFF	TGTGCCAGCAGCCCGCTAGGGACAGTTAACACTGAAGCTTTCTTT
many	TRBV10-3	TRBD2	TRBJ2-1	CAIRTSGSSYNEQFF	TGTGCCATCAGGACTAGCGGGAGCTCCTACAATGAGCAGTTCTTC
.	TRBV11-2	.	TRBJ2-1	CASSLDRGSYNEQFF	TGTGCCAGCAGCTTAGATAGGGGTAGCTACAATGAGCAGTTCTTC
many	TRBV11-2	.	TRBJ1-2	CASSSLGANYGYTF	TGTGCCAGCAGCTCCCTCGGGGCTAACTATGGCTACACCTTC
few	TRBV29-1	TRBD2	TRBJ2-1	CSVVSGLAGGEQFF	TGCAGCGTTGTTTCGGGACTAGCGGGGGGAGAGCAGTTCTTC
many	TRBV6-5	TRBD1	TRBJ1-2	CASSYSLGTGLGYTF	TGTGCCAGCAGTTACTCGTTAGGGACAGGGTTAGGCTACACCTTC
many	TRBV10-3	TRBD1	TRBJ2-2	CAISARDRGFGELFF	TGTGCCATCAGTGCCCGGGACAGGGGATTCGGGGAGCTGTTTTTT
few	TRBV6-2/TRBV6-3	.	TRBJ2-5	CASRVRRGLGETQYF	TGTGCCAGCAGAGTAAGGAGGGGGCTGGGGGAGACCCAGTACTTC
many	TRBV5-6	.	TRBJ2-3	CASSLGAGSNTDTQYF	TGTGCCAGCAGCTTGGGGGCGGGGAGCAACACAGATACGCAGTATTTT
many	TRBV2	TRBD1	TRBJ1-2	CASSPGRGGQGARGYTF	TGTGCCAGCAGTCCGGGACGGGGGGGACAGGGGGCTCGTGGCTACACCTTC
.	TRBV18	.	TRBJ2-3	CASSPPNRAGTDTQYF	TGTGCCAGCTCACCCCCTAACAGGGCCGGCACAGATACGCAGTATTTT
many	TRBV4-2	TRBD1	TRBJ1-4	CASRLSGTGNEKLFF	TGTGCCAGCAGGCTGTCCGGGACAGGGAATGAAAAACTGTTTTTT
many	TRBV5-6	.	TRBJ2-3	CASSPDAGRRTDTQYF	TGTGCCAGCAGCCCGGACGCGGGGAGACGCACAGATACGCAGTATTTT
many	TRBV18	.	TRBJ1-3	CASSPPGRADSGNTIYF	TGTGCCAGCTCACCACCGGGCAGGGCAGACTCTGGAAACACCATATATTTT
few	TRBV9	TRBD2	TRBJ2-3	CASSESSGGAYDTQYF	TGTGCCAGCAGCGAATCTAGCGGGGGGGCCTACGATACGCAGTATTTT